A selection of T cell receptor beta chains follows, all from one sample in a study of T cells in Graves' hyperthyroidism and ophthalmopathy. TCRdb re-analysed the multiplex PCR reads in MiXCR, keeping a single row per CDR3 protein. Seen here are hundreds of thousands of distinct CDR3 sequences, about 14% observed once, and the top ten hold 12%. Material for sequencing was blood. Receptor source: a woman in her 50s with Graves' ophthalmopathy. Both conserved end residues are part of each CDR3. D genes are given only for firm matches. Not all rows give a size; the values are once, few, many and, for expanded clones, a class.

CDR3nt | CDR3aa | len | abundance | v_gene | d_gene | j_gene
TGTGCCAGCAGCCAAGCACCCGGGACTAGATCGGGTGAGCAGTTCTTC | CASSQAPGTRSGEQFF | 16 | few | TRBV14 | TRBD2 | TRBJ2-1
TGTGCCCGCAGTTACCTAGGACAGGGTGGCGGCTACACCTTC | CARSYLGQGGGYTF | 14 | - | TRBV6-5 | TRBD1 | TRBJ1-2
TGCAGTGCTAGAGATTTGGGACTAGCGGGAGAAGAGACCCAGTACTTC | CSARDLGLAGEETQYF | 16 | many | TRBV20-1 | TRBD2 | TRBJ2-5
TGTGCCAGCAGCAGAGCTGTGGGACAGGGTCGACATACGCAGTATTTT | CASSRAVGQGRHTQYF | 16 | - | TRBV11-2 | TRBD1 | TRBJ2-3
TGTGCCAGCCGGGACTTACGAACCGCCGGGGAGCTGTTTTTT | CASRDLRTAGELFF | 14 | few | TRBV5-4 | - | TRBJ2-2
TGTGCCAGCAGTTCACTCGACAGGACAGACTACGAGCAGTACTTC | CASSSLDRTDYEQYF | 15 | many | TRBV28 | - | TRBJ2-7
TGTGCCAGCAGCCCCCCCGGAACTCAGGGCGGCTACACCTTC | CASSPPGTQGGYTF | 14 | - | TRBV5-5 | - | TRBJ1-2
TGTGCCAGCAGCCAAGTTGGGACTAGCGCCATTCATTTCTACGAGCAGTACTTC | CASSQVGTSAIHFYEQYF | 18 | many | TRBV3-1 | TRBD2 | TRBJ2-7
TGTGCCAGCTCACCATTAAAGCGGGAGGGTCCAGATACGCAGTATTTT | CASSPLKREGPDTQYF | 16 | - | TRBV18 | TRBD2 | TRBJ2-3
TGTGCCAGCAGCTTATCCCGCGGACAGGGGGTAAACATTCAGTACTTC | CASSLSRGQGVNIQYF | 16 | many | TRBV7-8 | TRBD1 | TRBJ2-4
TGTGCCACCACCCCCGAAGGGGAGCCTCAGCCCCAGCATTTT | CATTPEGEPQPQHF | 14 | many | TRBV2 | - | TRBJ1-5
TGTGCCAGCAGCTTAATGGGGGGCTCTGGAAACACCATATATTTT | CASSLMGGSGNTIYF | 15 | - | TRBV7-9 | - | TRBJ1-3
TGTGCCTGGATGTGGTCTGGGGCCAACGTCCTGACTTTC | CAWMWSGANVLTF | 13 | many | TRBV30 | - | TRBJ2-6
TGTGCCAGCAGCCAAGATGTTAGTGAGCAGTTCTTC | CASSQDVSEQFF | 12 | many | TRBV3-1 | - | TRBJ2-1
TGTGCCATTAAAAGGGGGAGCGCCTACAATGAGCAGTTCTTC | CAIKRGSAYNEQFF | 14 | many | TRBV28 | - | TRBJ2-1
TGCAGTGCTGGAGCACCGACGGCCGGGACAGGGTCCTACAATGAGCAGTTCTTC | CSAGAPTAGTGSYNEQFF | 18 | many | TRBV20-1 | TRBD1 | TRBJ2-1
TGCAGCGGCGGGACACTAGCTCCAGATGAGCAGTTCTTC | CSGGTLAPDEQFF | 13 | - | TRBV29-1 | - | TRBJ2-1
TGTGCCAGCAGCCTAGACCCCGACAGGGGTGGTCAGCCCCAGCATTTT | CASSLDPDRGGQPQHF | 16 | - | TRBV7-9 | TRBD1 | TRBJ1-5
TGCAGTGCCAATAGTCCCGGTTCCACTGAAGCTTTCTTT | CSANSPGSTEAFF | 13 | many | TRBV20-1 | - | TRBJ1-1
TGTGCCATCAGTGCACTAGCGGAGAGAGGGGATACGCAGTATTTT | CAISALAERGDTQYF | 15 | few | TRBV10-3 | TRBD2 | TRBJ2-3
TGTGCCAGCAGTTCAGGGTTGGGTCTCTTCGATAGCAATCAGCCCCAGCATTTT | CASSSGLGLFDSNQPQHF | 18 | many | TRBV28 | - | TRBJ1-5
TGTGCCACCAGTGATAGTCCCCAAGCCTACAATGAGCAGTTCTTC | CATSDSPQAYNEQFF | 15 | few | TRBV24-1 | - | TRBJ2-1
TGTGCCAGCAGCCTTTCCTGGACTAGCGGGGGCAATGAGCAGTTCTTC | CASSLSWTSGGNEQFF | 16 | many | TRBV7-6 | TRBD2 | TRBJ2-1
TGTGCCAGCAGCTACCTACAGGGGGCTGGGGAGCAGTACTTC | CASSYLQGAGEQYF | 14 | few | TRBV6-2/TRBV6-3 | TRBD1 | TRBJ2-7
TGTGCCAGCGCCCGTGGGGACGGGTACTATGGCTACACCTTC | CASARGDGYYGYTF | 14 | many | TRBV27 | - | TRBJ1-2
TGTGCCAGCTCACCTGGGACGGAGTACGTCGGCTACACCTTC | CASSPGTEYVGYTF | 14 | - | TRBV18 | - | TRBJ1-2
TGCGCCAGCAGCCAAGAATCGGCCTTTGAAGGGTTAAGCGAGCAGTACTTC | CASSQESAFEGLSEQYF | 17 | - | TRBV4-1 | - | TRBJ2-7
TGTGCCAGCAGCTTAGCTCCGGGACCGCCTTTAAACTATGGCTACACCTTC | CASSLAPGPPLNYGYTF | 17 | few | TRBV5-8 | - | TRBJ1-2
TGTGCCAGCAAAAACCCGAGGCAGGGACCCACCGGGGAGCTGTTTTTT | CASKNPRQGPTGELFF | 16 | few | TRBV6-2/TRBV6-3 | - | TRBJ2-2
TGTGCCACCAGCAGAAAGCGGGGGCTGGCCTACAATGAGCAGTTCTTC | CATSRKRGLAYNEQFF | 16 | many | TRBV15 | TRBD2 | TRBJ2-1
TGTGCCAGCAGTGAGTACGGAGTGGGATTATGGGCCCCCTACGAGCAGTACTTC | CASSEYGVGLWAPYEQYF | 18 | - | TRBV25-1 | - | TRBJ2-7
TGTGCCAGCAGGTCCGGGACTAGCGGGAGGGCCCTGTCCAATGAGCAGTTCTTC | CASRSGTSGRALSNEQFF | 18 | - | TRBV28 | TRBD2 | TRBJ2-1
TGTGCCAGCAGTGAAGGTAGCAATCAGCCCCAGCATTTT | CASSEGSNQPQHF | 13 | many | TRBV6-1 | - | TRBJ1-5
TGTGCCAGCAGTTTGGGATTAACAGGGGAAGGATCCGAGCAGTACTTC | CASSLGLTGEGSEQYF | 16 | - | TRBV12-3/TRBV12-4 | TRBD1 | TRBJ2-7
TGTGCCTGGAGTCCAGGGACAGGGGGCTACACCTTC | CAWSPGTGGYTF | 12 | - | TRBV30 | TRBD1 | TRBJ1-2